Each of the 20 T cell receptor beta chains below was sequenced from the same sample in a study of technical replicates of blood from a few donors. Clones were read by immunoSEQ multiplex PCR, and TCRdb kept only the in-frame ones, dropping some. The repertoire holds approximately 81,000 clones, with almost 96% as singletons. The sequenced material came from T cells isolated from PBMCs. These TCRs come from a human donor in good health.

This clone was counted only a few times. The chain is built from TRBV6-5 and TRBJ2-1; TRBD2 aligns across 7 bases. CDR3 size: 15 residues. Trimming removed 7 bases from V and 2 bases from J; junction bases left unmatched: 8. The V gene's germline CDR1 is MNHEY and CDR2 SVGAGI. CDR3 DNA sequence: TGTGCCAGCACCTATACCGGGGGGACCTACAATGAGCAGTTCTTC. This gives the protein CASTYTGGTYNEQFF.

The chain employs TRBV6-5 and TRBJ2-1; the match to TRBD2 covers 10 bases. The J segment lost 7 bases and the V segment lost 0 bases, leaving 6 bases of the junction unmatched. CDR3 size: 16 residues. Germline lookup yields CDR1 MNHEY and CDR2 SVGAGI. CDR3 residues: CASSYSTAGGLNEQFF. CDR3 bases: TGTGCCAGCAGTTACTCGACAGCGGGAGGGCTTAATGAGCAGTTCTTC.

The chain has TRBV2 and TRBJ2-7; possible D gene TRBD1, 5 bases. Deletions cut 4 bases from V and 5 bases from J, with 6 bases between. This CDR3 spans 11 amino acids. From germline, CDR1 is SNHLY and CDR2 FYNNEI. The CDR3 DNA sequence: TGTGCCAGCAGTGTAGGGGACGAGCAGTACTTC. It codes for CASSVGDEQYF.

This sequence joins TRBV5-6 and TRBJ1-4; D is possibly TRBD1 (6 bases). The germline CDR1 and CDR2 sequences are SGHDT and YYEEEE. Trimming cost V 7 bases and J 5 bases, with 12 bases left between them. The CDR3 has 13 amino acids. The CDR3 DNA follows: TGTGCCAGCGGGGACATCCTCAATGAAAAACTGTTTTTT. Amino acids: CASGDILNEKLFF.

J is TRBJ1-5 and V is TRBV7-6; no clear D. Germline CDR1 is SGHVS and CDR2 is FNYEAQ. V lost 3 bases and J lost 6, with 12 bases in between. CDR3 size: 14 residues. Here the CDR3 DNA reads TGTGCCAGCAGCTTGAACGGGGAGGGTCAGCCCCAGCATTTT. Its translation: CASSLNGEGQPQHF.

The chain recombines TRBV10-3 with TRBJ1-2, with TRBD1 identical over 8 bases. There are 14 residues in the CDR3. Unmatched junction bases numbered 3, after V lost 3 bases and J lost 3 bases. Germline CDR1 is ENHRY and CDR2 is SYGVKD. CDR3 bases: TGTGCCATCAGTGATCTGGGACAGGACTATGGCTACACCTTC. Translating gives CAISDLGQDYGYTF.

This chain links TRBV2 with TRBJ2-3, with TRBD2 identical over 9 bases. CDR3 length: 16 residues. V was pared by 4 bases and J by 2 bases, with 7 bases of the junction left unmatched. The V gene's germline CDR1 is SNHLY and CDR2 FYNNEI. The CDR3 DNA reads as TGTGCCAGCAGTGGGCTAGCGGGATCCCCCACAGATACGCAGTATTTT. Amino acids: CASSGLAGSPTDTQYF.

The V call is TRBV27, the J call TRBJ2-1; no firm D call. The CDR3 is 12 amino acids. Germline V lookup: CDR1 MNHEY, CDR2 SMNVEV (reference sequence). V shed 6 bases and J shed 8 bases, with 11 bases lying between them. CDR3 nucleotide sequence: TGTGCCAGCAGGGGCAGGATGGATGAGCAGTTCTTC. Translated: CASRGRMDEQFF.

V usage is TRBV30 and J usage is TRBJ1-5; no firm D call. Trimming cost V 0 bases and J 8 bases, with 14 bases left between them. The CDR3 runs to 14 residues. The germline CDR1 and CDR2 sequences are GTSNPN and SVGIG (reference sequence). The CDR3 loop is CAWSVLPLLEPQHF. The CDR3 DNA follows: TGTGCCTGGAGTGTACTCCCCTTGCTAGAGCCCCAGCATTTT.

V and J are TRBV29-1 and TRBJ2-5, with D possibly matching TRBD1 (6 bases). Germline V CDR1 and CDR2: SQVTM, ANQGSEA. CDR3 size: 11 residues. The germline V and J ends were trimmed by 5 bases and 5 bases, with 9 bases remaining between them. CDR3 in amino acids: CSVLRGETQYF. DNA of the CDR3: TGCAGCGTTCTCAGGGGCGAGACCCAGTACTTC. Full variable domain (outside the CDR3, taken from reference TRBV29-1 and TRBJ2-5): SAVISQKPSRDICQRGTSLTIQCQVDSQVTMMFWYRQQPGQSLTLIATANQGSEATYESGFVIDKFPISRPNLTFSTLTVSNMSPEDSSIYLCSVLRGETQYFGPGTRLLVL.

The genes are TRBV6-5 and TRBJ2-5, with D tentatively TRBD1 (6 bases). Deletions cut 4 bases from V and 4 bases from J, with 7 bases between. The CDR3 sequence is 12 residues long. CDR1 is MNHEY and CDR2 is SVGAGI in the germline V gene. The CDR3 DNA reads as TGTGCCAGCAGTTCAGGGGTAGAGACCCAGTACTTC. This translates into CASSSGVETQYF.

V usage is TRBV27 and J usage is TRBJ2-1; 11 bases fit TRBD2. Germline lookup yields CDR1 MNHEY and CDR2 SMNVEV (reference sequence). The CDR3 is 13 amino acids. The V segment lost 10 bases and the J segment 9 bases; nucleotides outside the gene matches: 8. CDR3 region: CAISGTSGSEQFF. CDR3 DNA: TGTGCCATTTCCGGGACTAGCGGTTCTGAGCAGTTCTTC.

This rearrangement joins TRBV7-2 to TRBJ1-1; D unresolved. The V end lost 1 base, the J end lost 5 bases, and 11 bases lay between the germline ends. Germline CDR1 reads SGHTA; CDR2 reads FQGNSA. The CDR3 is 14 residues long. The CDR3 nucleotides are TGTGCCAGCAGCTTAGTGCGGGGAAGGACTGAAGCTTTCTTT. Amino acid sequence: CASSLVRGRTEAFF.

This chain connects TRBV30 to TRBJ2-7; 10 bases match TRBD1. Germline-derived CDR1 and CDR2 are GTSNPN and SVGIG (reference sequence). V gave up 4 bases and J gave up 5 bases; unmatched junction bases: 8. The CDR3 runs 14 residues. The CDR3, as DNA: TGTGCCTGGACCGGGGGACAGGGGTTCCACGAGCAGTACTTC. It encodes CAWTGGQGFHEQYF.

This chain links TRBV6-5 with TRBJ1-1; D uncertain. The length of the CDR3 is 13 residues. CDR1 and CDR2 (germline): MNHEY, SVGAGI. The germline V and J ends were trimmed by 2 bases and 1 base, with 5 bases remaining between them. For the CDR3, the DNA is TGTGCCAGCAGTTACAACAGGAACACTGAAGCTTTCTTT. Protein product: CASSYNRNTEAFF.

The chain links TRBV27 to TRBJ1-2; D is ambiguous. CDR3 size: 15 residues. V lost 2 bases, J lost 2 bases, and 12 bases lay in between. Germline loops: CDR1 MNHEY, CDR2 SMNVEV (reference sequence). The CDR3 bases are TGTGCCAGCAGTTTAAATCCCATCCCCAACTATGGCTACACCTTC. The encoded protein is CASSLNPIPNYGYTF.

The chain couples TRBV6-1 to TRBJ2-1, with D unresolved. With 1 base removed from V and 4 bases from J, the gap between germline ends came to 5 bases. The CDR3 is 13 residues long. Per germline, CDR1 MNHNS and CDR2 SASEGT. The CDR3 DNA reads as TGTGCCAGCAGTGAAGATGAGTACAATGAGCAGTTCTTC. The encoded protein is CASSEDEYNEQFF.

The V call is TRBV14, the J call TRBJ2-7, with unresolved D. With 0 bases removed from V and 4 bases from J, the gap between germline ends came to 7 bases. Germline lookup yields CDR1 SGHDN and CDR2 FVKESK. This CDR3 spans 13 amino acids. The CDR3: CASSQDPEYEQYF. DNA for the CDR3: TGTGCCAGCAGCCAAGATCCTGAGTACGAGCAGTACTTC. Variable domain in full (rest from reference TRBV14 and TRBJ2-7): EAGVTQFPSHSVIEKGQTVTLRCDPISGHDNLYWYRRVMGKEIKFLLHFVKESKQDESGMPNNRFLAERTGGTYSTLKVQPAELEDSGVYFCASSQDPEYEQYFGPGTRLTVT.

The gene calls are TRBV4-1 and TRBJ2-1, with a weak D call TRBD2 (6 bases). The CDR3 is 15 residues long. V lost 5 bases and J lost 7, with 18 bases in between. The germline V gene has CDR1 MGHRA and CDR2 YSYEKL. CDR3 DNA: TGCGCCAGCAGCTTTGCACTAGCCAGAATGAATGAGCAGTTCTTC. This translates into CASSFALARMNEQFF.

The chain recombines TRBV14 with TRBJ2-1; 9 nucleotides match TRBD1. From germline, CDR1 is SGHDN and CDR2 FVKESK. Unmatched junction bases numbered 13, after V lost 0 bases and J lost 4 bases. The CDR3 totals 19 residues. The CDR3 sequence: CASSQDRDRDKAGYNEQFF. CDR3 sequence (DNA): TGTGCCAGCAGCCAAGACCGGGACAGGGATAAAGCAGGGTACAATGAGCAGTTCTTC.